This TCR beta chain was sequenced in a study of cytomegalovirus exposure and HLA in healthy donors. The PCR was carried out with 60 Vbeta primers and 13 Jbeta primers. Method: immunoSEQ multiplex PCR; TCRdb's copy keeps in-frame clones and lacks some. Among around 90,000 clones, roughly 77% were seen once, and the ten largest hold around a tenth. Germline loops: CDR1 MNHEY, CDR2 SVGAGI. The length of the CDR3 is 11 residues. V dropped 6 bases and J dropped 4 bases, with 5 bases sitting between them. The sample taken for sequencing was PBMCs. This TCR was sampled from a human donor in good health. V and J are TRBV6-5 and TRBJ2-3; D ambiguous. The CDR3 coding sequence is TGTGCCAGCAGAATATCAGATACGCAGTATTTT. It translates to CASRISDTQYF.